This TCR beta chain was captured by sequencing in a study of post-analysis software for immune sequencing data. Across the study: The courses of disease that were included comprised relapsing-remitting, secondary progressive and progressive-relapsing multiple sclerosis.

Unique molecular identifiers featured in each of the TCR beta cDNA libraries. TCRdb itself ran the PCR reads through MiXCR, one entry per CDR3 protein. The sample lists about 810,000 distinct CDR3 sequences; roughly 50% were seen once. Concerning this clonotype: Its matching antigen is unknown.

Findings of the study overall: The study found TRBV5-6, TRBV5-1 and TRBV20-1 among five TRBV segments more frequent in patients than controls. Controls showed significantly higher normalized Chao1 diversity than did multiple sclerosis patients.

Germline CDR1 is SGDLS and CDR2 is YYNGEE. V gave up 4 bases and J gave up 9 bases; unmatched junction bases: 15. The CDR3 runs 16 residues. Sequencing was done on a sample of blood. The genes are TRBV9 and TRBJ2-1; 8 bases agree with TRBD2. This clonotype was sampled from a girl between 10 and 17 years old with multiple sclerosis. As DNA, the CDR3 is TGTGCCAGCAGCCCAACCTTATCGCGGGAGGTCGCTGAGCAGTTCTTC. This translates into CASSPTLSREVAEQFF.